Listed below are T cell receptor beta chains from one sample, sequenced in a study of T-cell reconstitution after alpha-beta-depleted transplantation in children. TCRdb recomputed calls from the PCR reads with MiXCR, one row per CDR3 protein. Altogether about a million distinct CDR3 sequences are present, about 29% being singletons, with the ten largest covering about 28%. The specimen was PBMCs, mostly from graft donor cells, collected 360 days after TCRalphabeta/CD19-depleted stem cell transplant. The source is a boy in the first two years of life who had a stem cell transplant for SCID, so the T cells may come from the graft donor. CDR3s include the opening cysteine and the closing phenylalanine or tryptophan. D genes are given only for firm matches. Clone size is stated in some rows and not others, as once, few, many or a class when expanded.

j_call clone_size v_call d_call cdr3_nt cdr3_aa
TRBJ1-5 few TRBV24-1 . TGTGCCACCAGTGATTTAAGGGGGTCAAGCGATAGAGGCCGCAATCAGCCCCAGCATTTT CATSDLRGSSDRGRNQPQHF
TRBJ1-3 few TRBV4-2 . TGTGCCAGCAGCGCCAAGCGTAAGGGAACTTCTGGAAACACCATATATTTT CASSAKRKGTSGNTIYF
TRBJ2-7 few TRBV20-1 TRBD1 TGCAGTGCTAGAGTGGGGACAGCCTACGAGCAGTACTTC CSARVGTAYEQYF
TRBJ2-7 few TRBV7-9 TRBD2 TGTGCCAGCAGCGCCACGGGGGGGCCCTTCTACGAGCAGTACTTC CASSATGGPFYEQYF
TRBJ2-2 . TRBV12-3/TRBV12-4 TRBD1 TGTGCCAGCAAGCCGGGACAGGCAGGGGACACCGGGGAGCTGTTTTTT CASKPGQAGDTGELFF
TRBJ2-3 . TRBV7-3 . TGTGCCAGCAGCTTAAAGGTCCTTGGGTTTCCTAGCACAGATACGCAGTATTTT CASSLKVLGFPSTDTQYF
TRBJ2-7 few TRBV18 . TGTGCCAGCTCACCCCTGGGGGAGGTCTACGAGCAGTACTTC CASSPLGEVYEQYF
TRBJ1-1 few TRBV3-1 . TGTGCCAGCAGCCGATCGGCCTTGGGGAACACTGAAGCTTTCTTT CASSRSALGNTEAFF
TRBJ1-1 . TRBV5-1 TRBD1 TGCGCCAGCGGAAAGGACAGGGGAAACACTGAAGCTTTCTTT CASGKDRGNTEAFF
TRBJ2-3 . TRBV11-1 TRBD1 TGTGCCAGCAGCTTAGCCCAGGGGGTCAGGGCAGATACGCAGTATTTT CASSLAQGVRADTQYF
TRBJ2-1 . TRBV6-4 . TGTGCCAGCAGGCCCGGGGAGTTTGACTACAATGAGCAGTTCTTT CASRPGEFDYNEQFF
TRBJ1-2 few TRBV12-3/TRBV12-4 . TGTGCCAGCAGCCGAGGACAGCTTTATGGCTACACCTTC CASSRGQLYGYTF
TRBJ2-3 many TRBV28 . TGTGCCAGCAGTTTAGGGGGGACATCTCCTAGCACAGATACGCAGTATTTT CASSLGGTSPSTDTQYF
TRBJ2-6 few TRBV12-3/TRBV12-4 . TGTGCCAGCAGTTTCGACAGATCAACCTCTGGGGCCAACGTCCTGACTTTC CASSFDRSTSGANVLTF
TRBJ2-7 few TRBV4-1 TRBD2 TGCGCCAGCAGCCAAGATGGGCAGCGGGGGTCCTACGAGCAGTACTTC CASSQDGQRGSYEQYF
TRBJ2-5 few TRBV6-2/TRBV6-3 TRBD2 TGTGCCAGCACTGGCGGGCTAGCGGTTCAAGAGACCCAGTACTTC CASTGGLAVQETQYF
TRBJ1-3 . TRBV11-2 . TGTGCCAGCAGCTTAAATCGGATCGTTGGCTCTGGAAACACCATATATTTT CASSLNRIVGSGNTIYF
TRBJ2-2 few TRBV15 . TGTGCCACCAGCAGAGAAAGGGCAGGGCCCAACACCGGGGAGCTGTTTTTT CATSRERAGPNTGELFF
TRBJ2-7 few TRBV27 TRBD1 TGTGCCAGCAGTTTCAGCCACTCTTTGGGACAGGTTGACGAGCAGTACTTC CASSFSHSLGQVDEQYF
TRBJ1-5 . TRBV20-1 TRBD1 TGCAGTGCTCTACAGGGGGTCAATAGCAATCAGCCCCAGCATTTT CSALQGVNSNQPQHF
TRBJ2-7 few TRBV28 . TGTGCCAGCACCTTATGGGGGGCGGGACATACGAACGAGCAGTACTTC CASTLWGAGHTNEQYF
TRBJ2-1 few TRBV7-9 . TGTGCCAACCCGGGCCCTCGGAATGAGCAGTTCTTC CANPGPRNEQFF
TRBJ2-2 few TRBV28 . TGTGCCAGCAGGGGGGGGACAGCAAACACCGGGGAGCTGTTTTTT CASRGGTANTGELFF
TRBJ2-1 few TRBV20-1 TRBD2 TGCAGTGCTAGTGGACTAGCGGGGGTGCCCCATCCAGGCAATGAGCAGTTCTTC CSASGLAGVPHPGNEQFF
TRBJ2-5 . TRBV15 TRBD1 TGTGCCACCAGCGCGGACAGGGGATCAGTTTCAGGAGAGACCCAGTACTTC CATSADRGSVSGETQYF
TRBJ2-1 . TRBV3-1 . TGTGCCAGCAGCCGTTCTCGTGGGGGCTACAATGAGCAGTTCTTC CASSRSRGGYNEQFF
TRBJ1-1 . TRBV5-1 . TGCGCCAGCAGCTTCCCCTCAGGGCGGGATAGTATGAACACTGAAGCTTTCTTT CASSFPSGRDSMNTEAFF
TRBJ1-1 . TRBV19 . TGTGCCAGTAGTATTGAGGGCGCGGGCACTGAAGCTTTCTTT CASSIEGAGTEAFF
TRBJ2-4 . TRBV20-1 TRBD2 TGCAGTGCAATCCGAAGGGCTAGCGGGGACAAAGCCAAAAACATTCAGTACTTC CSAIRRASGDKAKNIQYF
TRBJ2-5 . TRBV12-3/TRBV12-4 . TGTGCCACCAAGTTTGGGCGGGGCCCCAGTTTGTGGGAGACCCAGTACTTC CATKFGRGPSLWETQYF
TRBJ1-2 . TRBV5-1 TRBD1 TGCGCCAGCAGCAAGGGGACAGGGGAGGATGGCTACACCTTC CASSKGTGEDGYTF
TRBJ1-1 few TRBV29-1 TRBD1 TGCAGCGTTCGTCAGGGGGGGGACACTGAAGCTTTCTTT CSVRQGGDTEAFF
TRBJ2-4 few TRBV15 . TGTGCCACCACCCCTCTCAGGGGGGCCTCGGGAAACATTCAGTACTTC CATTPLRGASGNIQYF
TRBJ1-2 . TRBV6-1 . TGTGCCAGCAGTGAAGCTTCACCATTATACACCTTC CASSEASPLYTF
TRBJ2-7 . TRBV27 . TGTGCCAGCAGTCCATACAGGGACGAGGGCGAGCAGTACTTC CASSPYRDEGEQYF
TRBJ2-5 once TRBV12-3/TRBV12-4 . TGTGCCAGCAGTCTCCTGGGGGGCAGTAGAGAGACCCAGTACTTC CASSLLGGSRETQYF
TRBJ2-1 . TRBV4-3 . TGCGCCAGCAGCCAAGATAGGGTCATCTCCTACAATGAGCAGTTCTTC CASSQDRVISYNEQFF
TRBJ2-7 few TRBV5-6 . TGTGCCAGCAGCTTCGGCCAGGCCTACTCCTACGAGCAGTACTTC CASSFGQAYSYEQYF
TRBJ2-1 . TRBV5-1 TRBD2 TGCGCCAGCAGCTTAGCGGGAACCCGCTCCTACAATGAGCAGTTCTTC CASSLAGTRSYNEQFF
TRBJ2-4 few TRBV12-3/TRBV12-4 TRBD1 TGTGCCAGCAGTAGACAGGGAAGGACGAACATTCAGTACTTC CASSRQGRTNIQYF
TRBJ2-4 few TRBV27 . TGTGCCAGCCGAGGAAACAGAGGGGCCAAAAACATTCAGTACTTC CASRGNRGAKNIQYF
TRBJ2-7 . TRBV7-8 TRBD2 TGTGCCAGCAGCCTCCCGGGACTAGCGGATTCCTACGAGCAGTACTTC CASSLPGLADSYEQYF
TRBJ2-2 . TRBV24-1 . TGTGCCACGAGTGGCAGGGAGTCCACCGGGGAGCTGTTTTTT CATSGRESTGELFF
TRBJ2-5 . TRBV5-1 TRBD2 TGCGCCAGCAGCCCAACTACCGGGACTAGCGGGGGGCCCACGGGGGCCCAGTACTTC CASSPTTGTSGGPTGAQYF
TRBJ2-1 few TRBV11-2 TRBD2 TGTGCCAGCAGCTCACGATCCCGACTAGCGGGGGGCCCGTCCTACAATGAGCAGTTCTTC CASSSRSRLAGGPSYNEQFF
TRBJ1-2 . TRBV19 . TGTGCCAGTAGTAGCGTAGCTAACTATGGCTACACCTTC CASSSVANYGYTF
TRBJ2-3 . TRBV6-2/TRBV6-3 TRBD2 TGTGCCAGCAGCAACTCGGGACTAGCCGACCGACATACGCAGTATTTT CASSNSGLADRHTQYF
TRBJ2-4 . TRBV7-2 . TGTGCCAGCAGCCCGGGACACATAGCCAAAAACATTCAGTACTTC CASSPGHIAKNIQYF
TRBJ1-4 few TRBV29-1 . TGCAGCGTTGCTCAGGTTAATGAAAAACTGTTTTTT CSVAQVNEKLFF
TRBJ2-1 few TRBV24-1 TRBD1 TGTGCCACCAGTGATCCCCACAGGGGGGCTAGTGAGCAGTTCTTC CATSDPHRGASEQFF
TRBJ2-2 . TRBV27 TRBD1 TGTGCCAGCAGCCCGGGACAGGGGTTAAACGGGGAGCTGTTTTTT CASSPGQGLNGELFF
TRBJ2-1 . TRBV3-1 . TGTGCCAGCAGCCAAGATAACTCTGGTTTACGGGGGCAGTTCTTC CASSQDNSGLRGQFF
TRBJ2-1 . TRBV5-4 TRBD1 TGTGCCAGCAGCTTGGCCGGGACAGGTACTTCATGGTCCTACAATGAGCAGTTCTTC CASSLAGTGTSWSYNEQFF
TRBJ2-3 . TRBV10-2 TRBD2 TGCGCCAGCAGTGATTTTAGCGGGGGCACAGATACGCAGTATTTT CASSDFSGGTDTQYF
TRBJ2-5 . TRBV19 . TGTGCCAGTAGTAATTTGTGGGAGACCCAGTACTTC CASSNLWETQYF
TRBJ2-7 few TRBV6-5 . TGTGCCAGCAGTTACTCAGGGGGGGTCTACGAGCAGTACTTC CASSYSGGVYEQYF
TRBJ2-3 few TRBV29-1 . TGCAGCGGTGACGTTAGCACAGATACGCAGTATTTT CSGDVSTDTQYF
TRBJ2-7 . TRBV20-1 . TGCAGTACTAATAAATACTACGAGCAGTACTTC CSTNKYYEQYF
TRBJ2-1 few TRBV6-2/TRBV6-3 TRBD2 TGTGCCAGCAGTCATCTAGCGGGGGCCGTCATCGAGCAGTTCTTC CASSHLAGAVIEQFF
TRBJ2-7 . TRBV7-9 . TGTGCCAGCAGCTTAGGGGCACATTCCTACGAGCAGTACTTC CASSLGAHSYEQYF